Listed below are T cell receptor beta chains from one sample, sequenced in a study of a mutant IDH1 vaccine in newly diagnosed glioma. Their antigens remain unidentified. Libraries were prepared by immunoSEQ multiplex PCR; TCRdb keeps only in-frame clonotypes and omits some of them. The table lists tens of thousands of clones, approximately 79% of them singletons, with approximately 2.8% in the top ten. Sequencing used PBMCs, obtained from a glioma patient whose treatment included an IDH1 peptide vaccine. These receptors were obtained from a woman between 18 and 29 years old with glioma. Some clones in this sample may be carry-over from other donors' samples. Each CDR3 is given with its conserved first and last residue. The D gene is left open where the match is weak. Expanded clones get a size class; other rows say once, few or many, or leave the size out.

>NA|NA|TRBJ2-3|TRBV9
CASSVGPGRATDTQYF
TGTGCCAGCAGCGTAGGCCCCGGGAGAGCCACAGATACGCAGTATTTT
>TRBD1|NA|TRBJ2-3|TRBV2
CASSRTGEVTDTQYF
TGTGCCAGCAGCCGGACAGGGGAGGTCACAGATACGCAGTATTTT
>TRBD1|NA|TRBJ1-2|TRBV19
CASSIWGQGIVDYGYTF
TGTGCCAGTAGTATTTGGGGACAGGGAATCGTCGACTATGGCTACACCTTC
>NA|NA|TRBJ1-6|TRBV6-1
CASSEKEGTRNSPLHF
TGTGCCAGCAGTGAAAAGGAAGGGACAAGAAATTCACCCCTCCACTTT
>NA|once|TRBJ2-7|TRBV4-1
CASSQGSGFSYEQYF
TGCGCCAGCAGCCAAGGGTCAGGGTTCTCCTACGAGCAGTACTTC
>NA|NA|TRBJ2-1|TRBV27
CASSSGYDNEQFF
TGTGCCAGCAGCAGTGGGTATGACAATGAGCAGTTCTTC
>NA|once|TRBJ1-1|TRBV5-4
CASSLVVQPNTEAFF
TGTGCCAGCAGCTTGGTGGTGCAGCCGAACACTGAAGCTTTCTTT
>TRBD2|few|TRBJ2-1|TRBV7-9
CASSATSRTRTNEQFF
TGTGCCAGCAGCGCGACAAGCAGGACTAGAACCAATGAGCAGTTCTTC
>NA|NA|TRBJ1-3|TRBV5-1
CASSPGPNSGNTIYF
TGCGCCAGCAGCCCCGGCCCGAACTCTGGAAACACCATATATTTT
>NA|NA|TRBJ2-5|TRBV29-1
CSVEDKSAQETQYF
TGCAGCGTTGAAGATAAGTCAGCGCAAGAGACCCAGTACTTC
>NA|NA|TRBJ2-1|TRBV6-4
CASSDGLEPYNEQFF
TGTGCCAGCAGTGACGGACTCGAGCCCTACAATGAGCAGTTCTTC
>TRBD2|NA|TRBJ2-5|TRBV10-3
CAISKLAGAETQYF
TGTGCCATCAGTAAACTAGCGGGAGCGGAGACCCAGTACTTC
>NA|NA|TRBJ1-6|TRBV7-9
CASSVAGQLSSYNSPLHF
TGTGCCAGCAGCGTTGCCGGGCAACTCAGCTCCTATAATTCACCCCTCCACTTT
>NA|NA|TRBJ1-4|TRBV25-1
CASSGAKGINEKLFF
TGTGCCAGCAGTGGTGCGAAAGGGATTAATGAAAAACTGTTTTTT
>NA|NA|TRBJ2-7|TRBV7-9
CASNLRGYEQYF
TGTGCCAGCAATCTTAGGGGCTACGAGCAGTACTTC
>NA|NA|TRBJ1-1|TRBV11-2
CASSLSTEAFF
TGTGCCAGCAGCTTATCCACTGAAGCTTTCTTT
>NA|NA|TRBJ1-6|TRBV9
CASSAYNSPLHF
TGTGCCAGCAGCGCGTATAATTCACCCCTCCACTTT
>NA|NA|TRBJ2-7|TRBV6-5
CASTMDSGHEQYF
TGTGCCAGCACCATGGACAGTGGCCACGAGCAGTACTTC
>TRBD1|NA|TRBJ1-2|TRBV18
CASSPDRVYGYTF
TGTGCCAGCTCACCTGACAGGGTCTATGGCTACACCTTC
>TRBD2|NA|TRBJ2-3|TRBV27
CASSEGGGPPRTQYF
TGTGCCAGCAGTGAGGGCGGGGGGCCGCCGCGTACGCAGTATTTT